What follows are 21 T cell receptor beta chains derived from one specimen sequenced in a study of a mutant IDH1 vaccine in newly diagnosed glioma. Noted time point: baseline, week 1 (first vaccination visit). This sample's treatment: pre-vaccination baseline after standard-of-care therapy. Libraries were prepared by immunoSEQ multiplex PCR; TCRdb keeps only in-frame clonotypes and omits some of them. Here the sample spans nearly 70,000 clones, 79% being singletons. Here the sequenced sample was PBMCs, taken from a glioma patient treated with radiotherapy, temozolomide or both. These receptors were collected from a middle-aged man with glioma.

The V and J genes are TRBV5-6 and TRBJ2-7, with D unresolved. V lost 1 base, J lost 3 bases, and 8 bases lay in between. CDR1 SGHDT and CDR2 YYEEEE come from the germline V gene. The CDR3 sequence is 13 residues long. The CDR3 sequence is CASSLPEDYEQYF. The CDR3 coding sequence is TGTGCCAGCAGCTTGCCAGAGGACTACGAGCAGTACTTC.

The gene calls are TRBV2 and TRBJ2-3, with TRBD1 matching 8 bases. Germline V lookup: CDR1 SNHLY, CDR2 FYNNEI. The J segment lost 4 bases and the V segment lost 4 bases, leaving 4 bases of the junction unmatched. The CDR3 has 14 amino acids. CDR3 DNA sequence: TGTGCCAGCAGTGCCCTGACAGGGGCAGATACGCAGTATTTT. Translated, it gives CASSALTGADTQYF.

The chain uses TRBV9 and TRBJ1-2, with D perhaps TRBD1 (6 bases). The CDR3 spans 14 residues. V lost 3 bases to trimming and J lost 1 base, with 10 bases between them. In germline, CDR1 is SGDLS, CDR2 YYNGEE. The CDR3 DNA reads TGTGCCAGCAGCGGCGGACAGAATAACTATGGCTACACCTTC. Translating gives CASSGGQNNYGYTF.

The chain uses TRBV19 and TRBJ1-1; unclear D gene. V lost 8 bases and J lost 4, with 8 bases in between. Germline CDR1 LNHDA, CDR2 SQIVND (reference sequence). The CDR3 runs to 11 residues. The CDR3 bases are TGTGCCAGTGCCGAGCGCACTGAAGCTTTCTTT. The encoded protein is CASAERTEAFF.

The chain employs TRBV13 and TRBJ2-3; TRBD1 matches 8 bases. This CDR3 is built from 16 residues. With V trimmed by 5 bases and J by 0 bases, 7 bases remained unmatched. CDR1 PRHDT and CDR2 FYEKMQ come from the germline V gene (reference sequence). CDR3 sequence: CASSTRTGTSTDTQYF. For the CDR3, the DNA is TGTGCCAGCAGCACCCGGACAGGGACTAGCACAGATACGCAGTATTTT.

This chain connects TRBV5-1 to TRBJ2-5; tentatively, D is TRBD1 (6 bases). The germline CDR1 and CDR2 sequences are SGHRS and YFSETQ. The CDR3 spans 16 residues. V was pared by 1 base and J by 0 bases, with 13 bases between. The CDR3 spells CASSLQGWINQETQYF. In DNA, the CDR3 is TGCGCCAGCAGCTTGCAGGGGTGGATTAACCAAGAGACCCAGTACTTC.

The J gene is TRBJ2-5, the V gene TRBV9, with D perhaps TRBD1 (6 bases). In germline, CDR1 is SGDLS, CDR2 YYNGEE. Trimming pared 0 bases from V and 5 bases from J, leaving 14 bases between. The CDR3 has 15 amino acids. This CDR3 reads CASSVDQGQGETQYF. CDR3 nucleotide sequence: TGTGCCAGCAGCGTAGACCAGGGGCAGGGGGAGACCCAGTACTTC.

The chain carries TRBV5-4 and TRBJ2-5, with TRBD2 identical over 10 bases. This CDR3 comprises 16 residues. CDR1 SGHNT and CDR2 YYREEE come from the germline V gene (reference sequence). V lost 4 bases and J lost 3; bases outside the gene matches: 9. The CDR3 here is CASSIGGLAIKETQYF. The DNA for the CDR3 is TGTGCCAGCAGCATAGGGGGACTAGCGATTAAAGAGACCCAGTACTTC.

The chain employs TRBV2 and TRBJ2-2; TRBD1 might be the D (6 bases). Trimming pared 6 bases from V and 1 base from J, leaving 12 bases between. The CDR3 sequence is 15 residues long. Germline V lookup: CDR1 SNHLY, CDR2 FYNNEI. CDR3 in DNA: TGTGCCAGCAGGCAGGGGAGCGGGAACACCGGGGAGCTGTTTTTT. It codes for CASRQGSGNTGELFF.

V usage is TRBV30 and J usage is TRBJ1-3; no firm D call. The CDR3 sequence is 11 residues long. Germline lookup yields CDR1 GTSNPN and CDR2 SVGIG (reference sequence). V gave up 8 bases and J gave up 4 bases, with 9 bases separating them. The CDR3 sequence is CARYSGNTIYF. Written as DNA, the CDR3 is TGTGCCCGGTACTCAGGAAACACCATATATTTT.

V and J are TRBV5-4 and TRBJ2-7; D may be TRBD1 or TRBD2 (5 bases each). CDR1 and CDR2 (germline): SGHNT, YYREEE (reference sequence). Trimming pared 0 bases from V and 2 bases from J, leaving 9 bases between. The CDR3 consists of 14 residues. This CDR3 reads CASSLEGETYEQYF. The CDR3 region has the DNA TGTGCCAGCAGCTTGGAAGGGGAGACCTACGAGCAGTACTTC. Looking up the rest from reference TRBV5-4 and TRBJ2-7 gives the full variable domain: ETGVTQSPTHLIKTRGQQVTLRCSSQSGHNTVSWYQQALGQGPQFIFQYYREEENGRGNFPPRFSGLQFPNYSSELNVNALELDDSALYLCASSLEGETYEQYFGPGTRLTVT.

The chain couples TRBV5-4 to TRBJ2-3; 8 positions match TRBD2. The V segment lost 2 bases and the J segment 6 bases; nucleotides outside the gene matches: 8. This CDR3 contains 15 residues. Germline CDR1 and CDR2: SGHNT and YYREEE (reference sequence). CDR3 amino acids: CASSFGGGSRDTQYF. CDR3 nucleotides: TGTGCCAGCAGCTTCGGCGGGGGGTCCAGGGATACGCAGTATTTT.

The chain employs TRBV7-2 and TRBJ1-5; D unclear. Germline V CDR1 and CDR2: SGHTA, FQGNSA. Trimming removed 5 bases from V and 4 bases from J, with 6 bases in between. The CDR3 is made up of 12 amino acids. CDR3 bases: TGTGCCAGCAGCACCCTTAATCAGCCCCAGCATTTT. Encoded protein: CASSTLNQPQHF.

The chain recombines TRBV14 with TRBJ2-1; TRBD2 matches at 10 bases. V was pared by 0 bases and J by 7 bases, with 9 bases of the junction left unmatched. CDR1 and CDR2 (germline): SGHDN, FVKESK. The CDR3 extends over 17 amino acids. The CDR3 is CASSQEAERGGRNEQFF. CDR3 coding DNA: TGTGCCAGCAGCCAAGAGGCGGAGCGGGGGGGCAGGAATGAGCAGTTCTTC.

The CDR3 sequence: CASGEGIVYNQPQHF. The CDR3 DNA reads TGTGCCAGCGGGGAAGGGATAGTGTACAATCAGCCCCAGCATTTT. The V call is TRBV6-1, the J call TRBJ1-5; D ambiguous. V lost 8 bases, J lost 3 bases, and 17 bases lay in between. CDR1 MNHNS and CDR2 SASEGT come from the germline V gene. This CDR3 contains 15 residues.

The chain carries TRBV18 and TRBJ1-1; the D gene is possibly TRBD1 (5 bases). V was pared by 4 bases and J by 2 bases, with 11 bases between. CDR1 KGHSH and CDR2 LQKENI come from the germline V gene. The CDR3 has 14 residues. CDR3 DNA: TGTGCCAGCTCACAGGGGAGGGCCAACACTGAAGCTTTCTTT. Residues: CASSQGRANTEAFF.

The chain recombines TRBV29-1 with TRBJ2-1; TRBD1 matches 7 bases. Germline lookup yields CDR1 SQVTM and CDR2 ANQGSEA. Trimming at V came to 7 bases and at J to 5 bases, leaving 5 bases not matched to a gene. This CDR3 has 12 residues. CDR3 bases: TGCAGCGGGACAGGTGTTAACAATGAGCAGTTCTTC. Its protein is CSGTGVNNEQFF.

This clone was counted only a few times. J is TRBJ2-5 and V is TRBV6-5; tentatively, D is TRBD2 (6 bases). Germline CDR1 MNHEY, CDR2 SVGAGI. Trimming took off 6 bases at V and 1 base at J, with 12 bases between the two ends. This CDR3 has 14 residues. CDR3 in amino acids: CASRPLASQETQYF. DNA of the CDR3: TGTGCCAGCAGGCCTCTAGCGTCCCAAGAGACCCAGTACTTC.

In DNA form, the CDR3 reads TGTGCCAGCACAGGGTCCATGAACACTGAAGCTTTCTTT. It codes for CASTGSMNTEAFF. The V gene is TRBV6-5, the J gene TRBJ1-1; perhaps TRBD1 as D (5 bases). CDR3 size: 13 residues. Trimming pared 7 bases from V and 0 bases from J, leaving 9 bases between. In germline, CDR1 is MNHEY, CDR2 SVGAGI.

The chain has TRBV4-1 and TRBJ1-3; D remains ambiguous. This CDR3 contains 15 residues. V lost 0 bases to trimming and J lost 4 bases, with 10 bases between them. Germline V lookup: CDR1 MGHRA, CDR2 YSYEKL. The CDR3 reads CASSQDGNNGNTIYF. In nucleotides, the CDR3 is TGCGCCAGCAGCCAAGATGGGAACAACGGAAACACCATATATTTT.

This chain uses TRBV7-6 with TRBJ2-7, with 9 bases matching TRBD1. The CDR3 has 15 amino acids. V lost 3 bases to trimming and J lost 2 bases; unmatched junction nucleotides: 5. Per the germline V gene, CDR1 is SGHVS and CDR2 is FNYEAQ. The CDR3 protein is CASSLGDRATYEQYF. The CDR3 region has the DNA TGTGCCAGCAGCTTGGGGGACAGGGCAACCTACGAGCAGTACTTC. Full variable domain (missing parts from reference TRBV7-6 and TRBJ2-7): GAGVSQSPRYKVTKRGQDVALRCDPISGHVSLYWYRQALGQGPEFLTYFNYEAQQDKSGLPNDRFSAERPEGSISTLTIQRTEQRDSAMYRCASSLGDRATYEQYFGPGTRLTVT.